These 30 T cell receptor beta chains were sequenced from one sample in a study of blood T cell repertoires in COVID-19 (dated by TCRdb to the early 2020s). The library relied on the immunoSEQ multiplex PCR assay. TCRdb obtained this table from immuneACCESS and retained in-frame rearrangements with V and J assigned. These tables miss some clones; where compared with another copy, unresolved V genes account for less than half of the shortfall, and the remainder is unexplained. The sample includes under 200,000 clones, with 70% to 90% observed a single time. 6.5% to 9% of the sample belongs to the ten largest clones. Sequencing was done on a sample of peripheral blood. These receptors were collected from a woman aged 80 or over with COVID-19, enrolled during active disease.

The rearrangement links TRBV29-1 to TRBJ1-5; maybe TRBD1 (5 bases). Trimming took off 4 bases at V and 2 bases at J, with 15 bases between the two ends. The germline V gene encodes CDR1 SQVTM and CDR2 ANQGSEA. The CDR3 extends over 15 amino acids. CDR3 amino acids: CSVGGGGIGNQPQHF. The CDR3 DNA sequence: TGCAGCGTTGGGGGCGGGGGTATTGGCAATCAGCCCCAGCATTTT.

The CDR3 DNA reads as TGTGCCAGCTCACCTCCCTGGCCGAACACTGAAGCTTTCTTT. Its protein is CASSPPWPNTEAFF. This chain uses TRBV18 with TRBJ1-1; D is ambiguous. V lost 3 bases and J lost 1, with 9 bases in between. The CDR3 contains 14 residues. Per the germline V gene, CDR1 is KGHSH and CDR2 is LQKENI.

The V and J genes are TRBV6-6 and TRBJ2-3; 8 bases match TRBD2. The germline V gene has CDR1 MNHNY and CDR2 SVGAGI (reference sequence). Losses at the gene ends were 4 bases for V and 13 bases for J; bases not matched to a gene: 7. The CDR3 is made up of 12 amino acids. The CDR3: CASSSSGGPEYF. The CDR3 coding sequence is TGTGCCAGCAGTTCCAGCGGGGGCCCGGAGTATTTT.

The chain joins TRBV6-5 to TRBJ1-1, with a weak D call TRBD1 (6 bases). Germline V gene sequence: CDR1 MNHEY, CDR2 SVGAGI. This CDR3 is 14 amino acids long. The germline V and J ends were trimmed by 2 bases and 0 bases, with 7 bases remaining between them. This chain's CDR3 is CASSYAGVNTEAFF. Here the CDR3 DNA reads TGTGCCAGCAGTTACGCAGGGGTGAACACTGAAGCTTTCTTT.

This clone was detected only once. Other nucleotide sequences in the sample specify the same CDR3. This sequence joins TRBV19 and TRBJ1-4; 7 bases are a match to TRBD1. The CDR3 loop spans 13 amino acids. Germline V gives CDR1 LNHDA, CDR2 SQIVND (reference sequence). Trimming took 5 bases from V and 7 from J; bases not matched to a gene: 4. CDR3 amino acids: CASSPRDSEKLFF. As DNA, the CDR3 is TGTGCCAGTAGTCCCCGGGACAGTGAAAAACTGTTTTTT.

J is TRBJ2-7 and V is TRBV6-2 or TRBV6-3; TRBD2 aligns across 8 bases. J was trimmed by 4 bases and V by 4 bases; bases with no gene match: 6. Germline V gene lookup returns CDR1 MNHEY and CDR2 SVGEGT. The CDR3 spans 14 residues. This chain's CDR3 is CASSSAGVGYEQYF. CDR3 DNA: TGTGCCAGCAGTTCAGCGGGAGTGGGGTACGAGCAGTACTTC.

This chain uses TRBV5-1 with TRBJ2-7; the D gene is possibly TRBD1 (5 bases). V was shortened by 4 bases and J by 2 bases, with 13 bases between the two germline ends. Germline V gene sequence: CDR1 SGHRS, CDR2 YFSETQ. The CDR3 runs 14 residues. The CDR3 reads CASSDPQGAYEQYF. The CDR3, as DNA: TGCGCCAGCAGCGACCCCCAGGGCGCCTACGAGCAGTACTTC.

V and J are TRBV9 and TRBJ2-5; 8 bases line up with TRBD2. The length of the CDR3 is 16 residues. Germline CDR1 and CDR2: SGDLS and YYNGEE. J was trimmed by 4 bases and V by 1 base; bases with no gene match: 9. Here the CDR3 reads CASSVNAGGPSETQYF. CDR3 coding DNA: TGTGCCAGCAGCGTAAATGCGGGAGGCCCCTCAGAGACCCAGTACTTC.

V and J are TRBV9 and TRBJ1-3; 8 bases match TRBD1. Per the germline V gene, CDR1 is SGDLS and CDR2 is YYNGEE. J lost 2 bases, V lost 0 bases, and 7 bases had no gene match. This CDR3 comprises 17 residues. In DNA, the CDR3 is TGTGCCAGCAGCGTAGGATGGACAGGGATAGCTGGAAACACCATATATTTT. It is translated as CASSVGWTGIAGNTIYF.

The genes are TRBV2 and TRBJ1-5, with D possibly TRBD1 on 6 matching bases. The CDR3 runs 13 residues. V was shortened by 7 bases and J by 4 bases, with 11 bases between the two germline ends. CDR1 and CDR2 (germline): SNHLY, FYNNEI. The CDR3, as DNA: TGTGCCAGCACGGGGGGGCGGAATCAGCCCCAGCATTTT. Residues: CASTGGRNQPQHF.

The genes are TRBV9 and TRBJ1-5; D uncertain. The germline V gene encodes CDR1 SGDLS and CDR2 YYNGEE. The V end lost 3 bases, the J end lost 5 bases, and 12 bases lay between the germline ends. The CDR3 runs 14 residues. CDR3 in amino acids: CASSADGRDQPQHF. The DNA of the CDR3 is TGTGCCAGCAGCGCTGACGGGAGGGATCAGCCCCAGCATTTT.

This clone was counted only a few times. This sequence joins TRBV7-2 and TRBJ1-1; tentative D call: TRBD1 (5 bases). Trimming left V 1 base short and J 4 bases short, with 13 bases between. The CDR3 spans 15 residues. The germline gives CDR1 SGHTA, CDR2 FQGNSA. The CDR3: CASSLEGMVGTEAFF. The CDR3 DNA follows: TGTGCCAGCAGCTTAGAGGGGATGGTGGGCACTGAAGCTTTCTTT. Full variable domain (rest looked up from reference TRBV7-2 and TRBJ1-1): GAGVSQSPSNKVTEKGKDVELRCDPISGHTALYWYRQSLGQGLEFLIYFQGNSAPDKSGLPSDRFSAERTGGSVSTLTIQRTQQEDSAVYLCASSLEGMVGTEAFFGQGTRLTVV.

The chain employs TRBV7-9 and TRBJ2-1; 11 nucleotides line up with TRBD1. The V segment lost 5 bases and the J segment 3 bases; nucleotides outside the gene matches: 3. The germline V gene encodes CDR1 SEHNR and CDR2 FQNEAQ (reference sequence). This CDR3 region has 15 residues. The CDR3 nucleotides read TGTGCCAGCAGCATCGGGACAGGGGGCTACAATGAGCAGTTCTTC. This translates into CASSIGTGGYNEQFF.

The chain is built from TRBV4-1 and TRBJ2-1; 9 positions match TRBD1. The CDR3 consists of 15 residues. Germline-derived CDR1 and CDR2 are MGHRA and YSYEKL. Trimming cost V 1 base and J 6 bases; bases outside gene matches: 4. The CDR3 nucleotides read TGCGCCAGCAGCCAAGTCGGACAGGGGATCAATGAGCAGTTCTTC. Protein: CASSQVGQGINEQFF.

The CDR3: CASSLVAGENEQFF. The CDR3 DNA is TGTGCCAGCAGCTTAGTAGCGGGGGAAAATGAGCAGTTCTTC. V gene TRBV7-2 combines with J gene TRBJ2-1, with 9 bases lining up with TRBD2. J gave up 7 bases and V 1 base, and 2 bases lay outside the gene matches. This CDR3 comprises 14 residues. CDR1 and CDR2 from the germline V gene are SGHTA and FQGNSA.

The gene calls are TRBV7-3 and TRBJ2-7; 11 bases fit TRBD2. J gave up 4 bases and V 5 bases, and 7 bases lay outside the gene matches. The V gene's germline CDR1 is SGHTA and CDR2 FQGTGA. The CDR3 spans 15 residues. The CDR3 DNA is TGTGCCAGCAGCCTCCATGGGACTAGCGGTTACGAGCAGTACTTC. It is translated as CASSLHGTSGYEQYF.

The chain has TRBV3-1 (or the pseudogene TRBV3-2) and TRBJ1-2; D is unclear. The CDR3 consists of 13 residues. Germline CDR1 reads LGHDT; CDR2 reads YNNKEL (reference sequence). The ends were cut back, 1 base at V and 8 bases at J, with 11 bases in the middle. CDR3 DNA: TGTGCCAGCAGCCAAGTGAGGGCGGGCGGCTACACCTTC. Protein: CASSQVRAGGYTF.

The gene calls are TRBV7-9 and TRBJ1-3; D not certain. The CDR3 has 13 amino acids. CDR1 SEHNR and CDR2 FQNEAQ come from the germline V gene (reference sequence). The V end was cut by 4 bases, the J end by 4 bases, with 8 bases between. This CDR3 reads CASSSLEGNTIYF. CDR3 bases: TGTGCCAGCAGCTCCTTGGAGGGAAACACCATATATTTT.

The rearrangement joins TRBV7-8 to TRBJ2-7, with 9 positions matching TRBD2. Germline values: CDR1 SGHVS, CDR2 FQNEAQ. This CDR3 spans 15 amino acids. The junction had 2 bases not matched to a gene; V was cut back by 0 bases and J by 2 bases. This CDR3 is CASSLAAGGPYEQYF. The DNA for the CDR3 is TGTGCCAGCAGCTTAGCCGCGGGAGGGCCCTACGAGCAGTACTTC.

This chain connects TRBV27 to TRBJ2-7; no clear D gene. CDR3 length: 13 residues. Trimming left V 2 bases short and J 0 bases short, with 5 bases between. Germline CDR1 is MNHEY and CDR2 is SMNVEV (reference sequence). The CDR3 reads CASSLQASYEQYF. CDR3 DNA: TGTGCCAGCAGTTTACAGGCCTCCTACGAGCAGTACTTC.

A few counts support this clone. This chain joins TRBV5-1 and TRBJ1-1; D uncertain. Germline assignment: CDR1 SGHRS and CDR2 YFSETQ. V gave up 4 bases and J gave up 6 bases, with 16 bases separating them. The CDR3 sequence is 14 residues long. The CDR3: CASSPDSSAAEAFF. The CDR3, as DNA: TGCGCCAGCAGCCCGGACTCCTCGGCCGCTGAAGCTTTCTTT.

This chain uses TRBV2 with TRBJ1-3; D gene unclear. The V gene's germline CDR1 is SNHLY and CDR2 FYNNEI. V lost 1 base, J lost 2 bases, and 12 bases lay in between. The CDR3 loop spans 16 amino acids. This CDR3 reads CASSEGRVGTGNTIYF. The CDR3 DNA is TGTGCCAGCAGTGAAGGGCGGGTAGGGACTGGAAACACCATATATTTT.

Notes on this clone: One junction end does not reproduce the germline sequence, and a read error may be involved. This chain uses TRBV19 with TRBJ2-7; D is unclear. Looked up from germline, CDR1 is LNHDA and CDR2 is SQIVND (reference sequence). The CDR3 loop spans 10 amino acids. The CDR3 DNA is TGTGCCAGTCCTCAGGCAGCCTTTTCCTTC. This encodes CASPQAAFSF.

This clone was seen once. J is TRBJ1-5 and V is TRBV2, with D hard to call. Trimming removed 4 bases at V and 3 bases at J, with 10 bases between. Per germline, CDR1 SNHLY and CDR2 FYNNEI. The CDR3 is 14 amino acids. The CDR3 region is CASSGASPNQPQHF. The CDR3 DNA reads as TGTGCCAGCAGTGGGGCGTCCCCCAATCAGCCCCAGCATTTT.

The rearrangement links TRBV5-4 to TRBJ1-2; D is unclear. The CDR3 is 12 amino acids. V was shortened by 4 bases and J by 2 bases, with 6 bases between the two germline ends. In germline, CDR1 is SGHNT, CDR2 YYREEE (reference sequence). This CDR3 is CASSPGNYGYTF. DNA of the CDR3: TGTGCCAGCAGCCCGGGGAACTATGGCTACACCTTC.

CDR3: CASSQAQPRVDYGYTF. The CDR3 bases are TGCGCCAGCAGCCAAGCTCAACCCAGGGTTGACTATGGCTACACCTTC. V usage is TRBV4-1 and J usage is TRBJ1-2, with a tentative D call TRBD1 (5 bases). The CDR3 is 16 residues long. V was shortened by 1 base and J by 3 bases, with 15 bases between the two germline ends. Germline lookup yields CDR1 MGHRA and CDR2 YSYEKL.

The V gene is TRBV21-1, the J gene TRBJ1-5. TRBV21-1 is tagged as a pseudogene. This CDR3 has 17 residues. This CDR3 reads CASSKRCGPGVSQPQHF. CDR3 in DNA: TGTGCCAGCAGCAAAAGGTGCGGTCCGGGGGTCTCTCAGCCCCAGCATTTT.

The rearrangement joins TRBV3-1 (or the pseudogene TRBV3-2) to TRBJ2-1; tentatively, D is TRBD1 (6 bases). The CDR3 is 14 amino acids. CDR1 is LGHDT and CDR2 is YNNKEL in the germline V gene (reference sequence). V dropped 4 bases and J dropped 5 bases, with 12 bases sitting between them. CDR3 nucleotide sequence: TGTGCCAGCAGCCCGGGTCGGGACAACAATGAGCAGTTCTTC. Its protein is CASSPGRDNNEQFF.

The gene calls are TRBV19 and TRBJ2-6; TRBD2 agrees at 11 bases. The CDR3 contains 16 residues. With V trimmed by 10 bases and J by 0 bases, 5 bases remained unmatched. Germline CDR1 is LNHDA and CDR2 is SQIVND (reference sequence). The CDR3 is CATQGLAASGANVLTF. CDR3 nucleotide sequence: TGTGCCACCCAGGGACTAGCGGCCTCTGGGGCCAACGTCCTGACTTTC. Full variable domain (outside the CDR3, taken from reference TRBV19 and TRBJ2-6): DGGITQSPKYLFRKEGQNVTLSCEQNLNHDAMYWYRQDPGQGLRLIYYSQIVNDFQKGDIAEGYSVSREKKESFPLTVTSAQKNPTAFYLCATQGLAASGANVLTFGAGSRLTVL.

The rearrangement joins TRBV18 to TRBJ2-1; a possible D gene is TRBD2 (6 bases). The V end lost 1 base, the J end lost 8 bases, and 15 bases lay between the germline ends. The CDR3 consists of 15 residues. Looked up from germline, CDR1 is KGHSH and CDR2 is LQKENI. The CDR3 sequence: CASSPRVAGTDEQFF. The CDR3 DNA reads TGTGCCAGCTCACCACGGGTCGCGGGGACCGATGAGCAGTTCTTC. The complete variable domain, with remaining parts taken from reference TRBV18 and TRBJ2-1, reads NAGVMQNPRHLVRRRGQEARLRCSPMKGHSHVYWYRQLPEEGLKFMVYLQKENIIDESGMPKERFSAEFPKEGPSILRIQQVVRGDSAAYFCASSPRVAGTDEQFFGPGTRLTVL.